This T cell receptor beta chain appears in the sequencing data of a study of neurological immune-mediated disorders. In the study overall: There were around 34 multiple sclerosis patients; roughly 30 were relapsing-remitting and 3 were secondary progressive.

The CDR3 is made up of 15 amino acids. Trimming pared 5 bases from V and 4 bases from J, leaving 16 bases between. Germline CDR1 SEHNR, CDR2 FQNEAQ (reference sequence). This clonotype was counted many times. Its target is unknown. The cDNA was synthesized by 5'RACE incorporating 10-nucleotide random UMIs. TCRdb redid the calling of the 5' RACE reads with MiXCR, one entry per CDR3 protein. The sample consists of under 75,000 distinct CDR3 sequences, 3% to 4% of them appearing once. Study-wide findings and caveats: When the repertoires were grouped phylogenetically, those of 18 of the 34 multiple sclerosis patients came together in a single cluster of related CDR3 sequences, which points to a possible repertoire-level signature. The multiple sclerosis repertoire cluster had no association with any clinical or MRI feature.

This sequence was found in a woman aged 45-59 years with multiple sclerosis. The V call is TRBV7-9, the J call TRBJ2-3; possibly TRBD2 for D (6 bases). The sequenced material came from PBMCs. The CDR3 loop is CASSLSGGVADTQYF. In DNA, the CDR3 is TGTGCCAGCAGCCTTAGCGGCGGGGTCGCAGATACGCAGTATTTT.